This T cell receptor (beta chain) was captured by sequencing in a study of blood T cell repertoires in COVID-19. In the source study's methods: Reference gene primer amplification in the assay estimated nucleated cell counts. TCRdb keeps only in-frame clones here, not all; method: immunoSEQ multiplex PCR. That table furnishes V, J and clone size, whereas the DNA furnished D and trimming. The sample yields fewer than 250,000 clones, around 80% seen once. Sequencing used peripheral blood. The source is a human donor in a cohort sampled during active COVID-19.

The CDR3 sequence is CASSGYGNEQFF. The CDR3 coding sequence is TGTGCCAGCTCAGGCTACGGGAATGAGCAGTTCTTC. The rearrangement links TRBV18 to TRBJ2-1; no firm D call. Deletions cut 5 bases from V and 7 bases from J, with 9 bases between. The germline gives CDR1 KGHSH, CDR2 LQKENI. The CDR3 extends over 12 amino acids.